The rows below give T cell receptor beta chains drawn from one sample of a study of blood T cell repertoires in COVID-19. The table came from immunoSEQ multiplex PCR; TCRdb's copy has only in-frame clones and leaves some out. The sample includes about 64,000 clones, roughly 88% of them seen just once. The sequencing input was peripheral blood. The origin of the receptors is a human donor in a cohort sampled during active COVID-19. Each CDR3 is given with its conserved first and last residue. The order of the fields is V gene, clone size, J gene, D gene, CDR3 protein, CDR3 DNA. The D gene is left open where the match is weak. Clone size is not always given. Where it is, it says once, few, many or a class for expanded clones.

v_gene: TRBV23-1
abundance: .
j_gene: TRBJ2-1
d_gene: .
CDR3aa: CASSRVYNEQFF
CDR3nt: TGCGCCAGCAGCAGGGTTTACAATGAGCAGTTCTTC

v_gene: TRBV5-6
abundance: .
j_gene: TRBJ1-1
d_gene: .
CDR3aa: CASSLDGGARLRNTEAFF
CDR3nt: TGTGCCAGCAGCTTGGATGGGGGGGCGCGGTTGAGGAACACTGAAGCTTTCTTT

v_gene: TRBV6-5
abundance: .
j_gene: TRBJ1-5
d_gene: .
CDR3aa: CASSYGVPGNKPQHF
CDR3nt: TGTGCCAGCAGTTACGGGGTACCGGGGAACAAGCCCCAGCATTTT

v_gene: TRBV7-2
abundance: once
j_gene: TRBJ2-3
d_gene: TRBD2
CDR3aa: CASRVSGSWTDTQYF
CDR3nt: TGTGCCAGCAGGGTTAGCGGGAGTTGGACAGATACGCAGTATTTT

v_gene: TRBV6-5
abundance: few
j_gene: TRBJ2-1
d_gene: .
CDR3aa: CASSYSTVEPSGEQFF
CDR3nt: TGTGCCAGCAGTTACTCGACTGTAGAGCCCTCCGGTGAGCAGTTCTTC

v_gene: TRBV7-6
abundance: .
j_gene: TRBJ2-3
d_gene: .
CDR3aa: CASSPLASDTDTQYF
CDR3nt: TGTGCCAGCAGCCCGCTAGCGAGTGACACAGATACGCAGTATTTT

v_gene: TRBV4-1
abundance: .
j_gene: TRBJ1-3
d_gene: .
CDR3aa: CASSQDGGVYSGNTIYF
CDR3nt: TGCGCCAGCAGCCAAGATGGGGGGGTTTACTCTGGAAACACCATATATTTT

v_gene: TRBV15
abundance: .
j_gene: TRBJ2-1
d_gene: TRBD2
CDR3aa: CATSRLSSSGSLNEQFF
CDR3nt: TGTGCCACCAGCAGACTGTCATCTAGCGGGAGTCTCAATGAGCAGTTCTTC

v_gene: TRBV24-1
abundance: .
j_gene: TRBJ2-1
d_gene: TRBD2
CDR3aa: CATSDVGRVSYNEQFF
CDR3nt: TGTGCCACCAGTGATGTCGGGAGGGTCTCCTACAATGAGCAGTTCTTC

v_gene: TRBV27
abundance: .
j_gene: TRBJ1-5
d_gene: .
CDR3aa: CASSLLGQDNQPQHF
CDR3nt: TGTGCCAGCAGTTTATTGGGCCAAGACAATCAGCCCCAGCATTTT

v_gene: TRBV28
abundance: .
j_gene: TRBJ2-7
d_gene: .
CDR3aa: CASFSRWAVYEQYF
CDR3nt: TGTGCCAGCTTCTCCCGTTGGGCTGTCTACGAGCAGTACTTC

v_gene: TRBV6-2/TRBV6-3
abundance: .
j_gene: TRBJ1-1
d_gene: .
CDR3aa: CASSYAGNVEAFF
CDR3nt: TGTGCCAGCAGTTACGCAGGTAATGTCGAAGCTTTCTTT

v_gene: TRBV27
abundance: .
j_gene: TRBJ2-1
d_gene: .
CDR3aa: CASRALADSYNEQFF
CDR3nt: TGTGCCAGCCGTGCTTTAGCGGACTCCTACAATGAGCAGTTCTTC